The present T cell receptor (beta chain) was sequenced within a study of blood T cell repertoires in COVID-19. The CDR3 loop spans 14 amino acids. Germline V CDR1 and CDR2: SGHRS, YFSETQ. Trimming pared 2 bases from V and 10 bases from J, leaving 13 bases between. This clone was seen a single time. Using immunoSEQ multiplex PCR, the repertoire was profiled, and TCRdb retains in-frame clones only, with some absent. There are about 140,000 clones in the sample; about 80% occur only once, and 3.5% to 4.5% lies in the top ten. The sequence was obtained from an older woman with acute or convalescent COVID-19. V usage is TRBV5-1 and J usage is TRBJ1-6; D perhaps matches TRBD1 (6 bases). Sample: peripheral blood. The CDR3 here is CASSFTGSPSPLHF. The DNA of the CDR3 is TGCGCCAGCAGCTTTACAGGGTCGCCCTCACCCCTCCACTTT.